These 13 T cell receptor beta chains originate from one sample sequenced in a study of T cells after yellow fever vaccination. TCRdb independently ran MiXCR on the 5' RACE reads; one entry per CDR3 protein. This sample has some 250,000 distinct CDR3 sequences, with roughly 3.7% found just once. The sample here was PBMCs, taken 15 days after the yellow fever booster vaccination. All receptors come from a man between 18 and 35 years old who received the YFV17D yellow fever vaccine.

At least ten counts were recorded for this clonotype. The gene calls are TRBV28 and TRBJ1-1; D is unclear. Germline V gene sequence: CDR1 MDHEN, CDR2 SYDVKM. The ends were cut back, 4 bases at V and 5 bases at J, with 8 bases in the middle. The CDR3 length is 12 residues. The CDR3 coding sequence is TGTGCCAGCAGTTCTATAATGACTGAAGCTTTCTTT. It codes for CASSSIMTEAFF.

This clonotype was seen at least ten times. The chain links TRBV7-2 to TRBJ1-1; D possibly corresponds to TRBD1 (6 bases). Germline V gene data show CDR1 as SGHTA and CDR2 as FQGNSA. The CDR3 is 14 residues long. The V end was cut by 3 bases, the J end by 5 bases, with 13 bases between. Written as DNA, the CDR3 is TGTGCCAGCAGCTTGGGGACAAGTCGGACTGAAGCTTTCTTT. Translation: CASSLGTSRTEAFF.

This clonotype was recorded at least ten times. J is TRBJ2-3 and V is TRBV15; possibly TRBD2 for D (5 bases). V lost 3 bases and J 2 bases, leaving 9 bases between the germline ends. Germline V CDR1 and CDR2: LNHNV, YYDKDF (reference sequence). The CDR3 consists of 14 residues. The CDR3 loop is CATSRSGITDTQYF. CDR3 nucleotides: TGTGCCACCAGCAGGTCGGGGATCACAGATACGCAGTATTTT.

The CDR3 DNA sequence: TGTGCCAGCAGCTTCGACAAGAACACTGAAGCTTTCTTT. It is translated as CASSFDKNTEAFF. This chain uses TRBV5-4 with TRBJ1-1, with unresolved D. CDR1 is SGHNT, CDR2 YYREEE, per germline (reference sequence). The CDR3 contains 13 residues. Trimming shortened V by 2 bases and J by 1 base, and 6 bases separated the two germline ends.

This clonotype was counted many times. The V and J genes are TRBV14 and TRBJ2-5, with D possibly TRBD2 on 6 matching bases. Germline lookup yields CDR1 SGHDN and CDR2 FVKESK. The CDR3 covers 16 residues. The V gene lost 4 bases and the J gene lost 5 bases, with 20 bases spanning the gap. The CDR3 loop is CASSRWNRRGQETQYF. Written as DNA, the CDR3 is TGTGCCAGCAGCCGATGGAATAGGCGGGGTCAGGAGACCCAGTACTTC.

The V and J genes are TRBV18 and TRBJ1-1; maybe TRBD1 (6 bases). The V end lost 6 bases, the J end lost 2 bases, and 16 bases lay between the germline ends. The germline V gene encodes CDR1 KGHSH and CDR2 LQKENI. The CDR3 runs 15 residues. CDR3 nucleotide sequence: TGTGCCAGCTCTCCCCGGACAGCAGCAAACACTGAAGCTTTCTTT. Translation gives CASSPRTAANTEAFF.

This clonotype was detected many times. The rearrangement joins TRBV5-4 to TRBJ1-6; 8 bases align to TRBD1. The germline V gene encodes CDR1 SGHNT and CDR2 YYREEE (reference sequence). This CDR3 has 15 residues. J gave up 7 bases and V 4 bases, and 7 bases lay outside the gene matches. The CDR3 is CASSRTGPVNSPLHF. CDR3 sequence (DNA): TGTGCCAGCAGCCGGACAGGGCCAGTCAATTCACCCCTCCACTTT. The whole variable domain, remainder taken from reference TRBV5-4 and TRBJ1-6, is ETGVTQSPTHLIKTRGQQVTLRCSSQSGHNTVSWYQQALGQGPQFIFQYYREEENGRGNFPPRFSGLQFPNYSSELNVNALELDDSALYLCASSRTGPVNSPLHFGNGTRLTVT.

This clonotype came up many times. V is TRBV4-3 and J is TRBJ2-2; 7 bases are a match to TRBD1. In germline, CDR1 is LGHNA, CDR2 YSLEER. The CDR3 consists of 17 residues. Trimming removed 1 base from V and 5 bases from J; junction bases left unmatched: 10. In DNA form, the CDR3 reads TGCGCCAGCAGCCAAGGCGGGCAGGGGGTGATTACCGGGGAGCTGTTTTTT. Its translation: CASSQGGQGVITGELFF.

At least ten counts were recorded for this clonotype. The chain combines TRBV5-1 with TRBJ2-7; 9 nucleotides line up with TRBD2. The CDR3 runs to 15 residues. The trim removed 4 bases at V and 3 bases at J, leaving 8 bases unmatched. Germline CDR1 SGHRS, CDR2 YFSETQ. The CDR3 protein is CASSPGIAGVYEQYF. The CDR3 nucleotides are TGCGCCAGCAGCCCTGGGATAGCGGGGGTCTACGAGCAGTACTTC.

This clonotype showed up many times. The DNA of the CDR3 is TGTGCCATCGGTTCTGAAGGGGGAATCACAGATACGCAGTATTTT. Amino acids: CAIGSEGGITDTQYF. This chain uses TRBV10-3 with TRBJ2-3; a weak D match, TRBD1 (6 bases). This CDR3 spans 15 amino acids. Looked up from germline, CDR1 is ENHRY and CDR2 is SYGVKD. The V gene lost 8 bases and the J gene lost 2 bases, with 17 bases spanning the gap.

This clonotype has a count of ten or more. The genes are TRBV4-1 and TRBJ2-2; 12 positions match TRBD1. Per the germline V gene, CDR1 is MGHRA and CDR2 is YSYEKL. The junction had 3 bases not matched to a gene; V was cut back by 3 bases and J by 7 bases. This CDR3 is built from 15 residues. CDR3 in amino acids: CASSQGQGAVGELFF. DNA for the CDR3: TGCGCCAGCAGCCAGGGACAGGGGGCTGTCGGGGAGCTGTTTTTT.

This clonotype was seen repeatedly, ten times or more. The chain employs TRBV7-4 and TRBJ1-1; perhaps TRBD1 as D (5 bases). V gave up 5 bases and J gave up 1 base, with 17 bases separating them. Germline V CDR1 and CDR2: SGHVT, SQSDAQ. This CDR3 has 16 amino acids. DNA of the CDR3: TGTGCCAGCAGCCTCCCCGGGGCGGTAACGAACACTGAAGCTTTCTTT. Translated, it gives CASSLPGAVTNTEAFF.

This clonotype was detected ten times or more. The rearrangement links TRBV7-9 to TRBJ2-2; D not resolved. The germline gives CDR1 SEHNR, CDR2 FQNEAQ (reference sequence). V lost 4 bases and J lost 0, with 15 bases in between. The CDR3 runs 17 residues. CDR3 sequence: CASSSAPESPNTGELFF. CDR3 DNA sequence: TGTGCCAGCAGCTCAGCCCCAGAATCCCCGAACACCGGGGAGCTGTTTTTT. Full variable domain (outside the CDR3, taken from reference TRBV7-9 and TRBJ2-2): DTGVSQNPRHKITKRGQNVTFRCDPISEHNRLYWYRQTLGQGPEFLTYFQNEAQLEKSRLLSDRFSAERPKGSFSTLEIQRTEQGDSAMYLCASSSAPESPNTGELFFGEGSRLTVL.